This T cell receptor (beta chain) stems from a study of T cell changes during pregnancy in multiple sclerosis. Trimming cost V 7 bases and J 1 base, with 14 bases left between them. Germline V lookup: CDR1 SGDLS, CDR2 YYNGEE. This CDR3 has 15 amino acids. The repertoire was sequenced with immunoSEQ multiplex PCR; TCRdb's copy has only in-frame clones and lacks some. The repertoire includes approximately 50,000 clones, approximately 93% of them detected once, and more than 0.25% sits in the top ten. The rearrangement links TRBV9 to TRBJ2-2; D call uncertain. The sequencing used CD4+ T cells from peripheral blood mononuclear cells, collected in the third trimester of pregnancy. The sequence derives from a female donor with multiple sclerosis, enrolled in a pregnancy study. CDR3 residues: CASSIEAGNTGELFF. The CDR3 nucleotides read TGTGCCAGCTCAATTGAGGCCGGGAACACCGGGGAGCTGTTTTTT.